Listed below are T cell receptor beta chains from one sample, sequenced in a study of shared clonotypes between healthy human individuals. The method was immunoSEQ multiplex PCR; TCRdb's version includes in-frame clones alone and lacks a portion of them. The data show 800,000 to 950,000 clones, about 97% seen once. The sequenced material came from naive CD8+ T cells sorted from blood. Receptors were obtained from a man in his thirties or forties in good health. Both conserved end residues are part of each CDR3. The D gene is left open where the match is weak. The size of a clone is reported for some rows only, either as once, few or many, or as a class for expanded clones.

clone_size	d_call	v_call	j_call	cdr3_nt	cdr3_aa
once	NA	TRBV18	TRBJ2-1	TGTGCCAGCTCACCTCCTACGGGCGCTGAGCAGTTCTTC	CASSPPTGAEQFF
NA	NA	TRBV7-8	TRBJ2-1	TGTGCCAGCAGCTTACTGCGGTACAATGAGCAGTTCTTC	CASSLLRYNEQFF
NA	NA	TRBV10-1	TRBJ2-7	TGCGCCAGCAGCGATGATATGGCGAATTCCTACGAGCAGTACTTC	CASSDDMANSYEQYF
NA	NA	TRBV11-2	TRBJ1-1	TGTGCCAGCAGCTTAGGGACGGGGAGGACTGAAGCTTTCTTT	CASSLGTGRTEAFF
NA	TRBD2	TRBV19	TRBJ2-7	TGTGCCAGTAGTATCTATGGCGGGAGGAGCTCCTACGAGCAGTACTTC	CASSIYGGRSSYEQYF
NA	NA	TRBV28	TRBJ2-1	TGTGCCAGCAGTTTATACGCAGGGGCCTCCTACAATGAGCAGTTCTTC	CASSLYAGASYNEQFF
NA	NA	TRBV7-9	TRBJ2-3	TGTGCCAGCAGCTTAGCAAGGCCAGATACGCAGTATTTT	CASSLARPDTQYF
NA	NA	TRBV4-1	TRBJ2-1	TGCGCCAGCAGCCACTTGAGAATGTATGAGCAGTTCTTC	CASSHLRMYEQFF
NA	TRBD2	TRBV7-9	TRBJ2-7	TGTGCCAGCAGCCCTAGCGGCTACGAGCAGTACTTC	CASSPSGYEQYF
NA	NA	TRBV19	TRBJ2-1	TGTGCCAGCGGGGCAGGGGCCCACAATGAGCAGTTCTTC	CASGAGAHNEQFF
NA	NA	TRBV7-9	TRBJ1-1	TGTGCCAGCAGCGGAGGGAACACTGAAGCTTTCTTT	CASSGGNTEAFF
NA	TRBD2	TRBV2	TRBJ2-5	TGTGCCAGCAGTGATGCGGGAGCACCCCCCCAAGAGACCCAGTACTTC	CASSDAGAPPQETQYF
NA	NA	TRBV4-1	TRBJ2-3	TGCGCCAGCAGCCAAGGGGATACGCAGTATTTT	CASSQGDTQYF
once	NA	TRBV10-1	TRBJ1-1	TGCGCCAGCAGTGCAGGAATGAACACTGAAGCTTTCTTT	CASSAGMNTEAFF
NA	NA	TRBV7-9	TRBJ2-7	TGTGCCAGCAGACCTATGGACGGGTCCTACGAGCAGTACTTC	CASRPMDGSYEQYF